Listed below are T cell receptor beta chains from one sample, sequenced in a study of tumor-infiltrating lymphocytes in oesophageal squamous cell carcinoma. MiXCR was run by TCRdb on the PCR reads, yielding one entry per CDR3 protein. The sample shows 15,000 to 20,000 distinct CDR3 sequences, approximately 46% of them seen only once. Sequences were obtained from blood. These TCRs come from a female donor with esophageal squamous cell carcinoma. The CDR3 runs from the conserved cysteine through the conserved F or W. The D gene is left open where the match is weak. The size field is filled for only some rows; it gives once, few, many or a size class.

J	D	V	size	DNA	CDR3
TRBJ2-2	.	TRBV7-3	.	TGTGCCAGCAGTATTACCACCGGGGAGCTGTTTTTT	CASSITTGELFF
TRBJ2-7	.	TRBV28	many	TGTGCCAGCAGTTCCGCCGAGGGGTTCTCCTACGAGCAGTACTTC	CASSSAEGFSYEQYF
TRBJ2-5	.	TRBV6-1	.	TGTGCCAGCAGTGGTGTGCGGGAGACCCAGTACTTC	CASSGVRETQYF
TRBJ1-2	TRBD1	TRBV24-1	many	TGTGCCACCAGTGATTCAGTGACAGGGGAAGGTGGCTACACCTTC	CATSDSVTGEGGYTF
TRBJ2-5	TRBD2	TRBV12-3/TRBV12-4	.	TGTGCCAGCAGTCCCGGGGGGGCCCAAGAGACCCAGTACTTC	CASSPGGAQETQYF
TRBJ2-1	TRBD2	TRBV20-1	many	TGCAGTGCATTTCTAGCGGGAGTAAATAATGAGCAGTTCTTC	CSAFLAGVNNEQFF
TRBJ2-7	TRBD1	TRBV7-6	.	TGTGCCAGCAGCCCCGGGACAGGATACGGCTACGAGCAGTACTTC	CASSPGTGYGYEQYF
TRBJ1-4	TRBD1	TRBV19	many	TGTGCCAGTAGTATAGCGGGACAGGGGGCTGAAAAACTGTTTTTT	CASSIAGQGAEKLFF
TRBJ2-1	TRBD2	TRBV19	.	TGTGCCAGTAAGGCCCTTAGGCCTAGCGGGAGGAATGAGCAGTTCTTC	CASKALRPSGRNEQFF
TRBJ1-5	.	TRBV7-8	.	TGTGCCAGCAGCCGGGACGGTCAGCCCCAGCATTTT	CASSRDGQPQHF
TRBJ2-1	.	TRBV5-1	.	TGCGCCAGCAGCTTGGCTACAGGGTTTGGTGAGCAGTTCTTC	CASSLATGFGEQFF
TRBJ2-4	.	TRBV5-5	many	TGTGCCAGCAGACGGGACTCCCTGTCCGGAAACATTCAGTACTTC	CASRRDSLSGNIQYF
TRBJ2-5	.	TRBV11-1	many	TGTGCCAGCAGCTTAGGTGGGGCACGGGAGACCCAGTACTTC	CASSLGGARETQYF